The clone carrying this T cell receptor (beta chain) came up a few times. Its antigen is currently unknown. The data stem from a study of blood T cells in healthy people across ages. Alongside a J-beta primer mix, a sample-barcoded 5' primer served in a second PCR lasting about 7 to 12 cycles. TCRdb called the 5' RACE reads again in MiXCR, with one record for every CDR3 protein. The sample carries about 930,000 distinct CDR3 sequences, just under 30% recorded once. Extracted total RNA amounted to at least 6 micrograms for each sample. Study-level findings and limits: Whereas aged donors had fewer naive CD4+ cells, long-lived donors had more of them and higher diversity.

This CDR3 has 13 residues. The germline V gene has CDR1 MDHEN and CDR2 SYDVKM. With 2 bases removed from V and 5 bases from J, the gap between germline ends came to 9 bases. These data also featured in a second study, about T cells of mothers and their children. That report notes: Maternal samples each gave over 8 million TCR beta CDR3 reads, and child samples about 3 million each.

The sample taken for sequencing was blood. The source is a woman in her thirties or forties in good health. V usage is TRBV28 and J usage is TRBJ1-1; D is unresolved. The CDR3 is CASSLPTGTEAFF. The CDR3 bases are TGTGCCAGCAGTTTACCGACCGGGACTGAAGCTTTCTTT.